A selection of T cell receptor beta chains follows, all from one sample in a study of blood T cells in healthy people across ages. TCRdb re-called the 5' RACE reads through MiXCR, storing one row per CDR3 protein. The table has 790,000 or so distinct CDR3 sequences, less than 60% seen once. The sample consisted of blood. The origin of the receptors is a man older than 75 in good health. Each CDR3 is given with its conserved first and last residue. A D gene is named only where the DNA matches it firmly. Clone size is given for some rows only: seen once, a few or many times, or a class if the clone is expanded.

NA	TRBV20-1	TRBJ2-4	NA	TGCAGTGCCGAAGGACCGAGGGATGAGAAGCAGTACTTC	CSAEGPRDEKQYF
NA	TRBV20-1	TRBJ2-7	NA	TGCAGTGCTAGAGATTTTTCCGGGCAGACAGGTCCTTACGAGCAGTACTTC	CSARDFSGQTGPYEQYF
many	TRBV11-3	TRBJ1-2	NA	TGTGCCAGCAGCCTCGGCGCCGATTATGGCTACACCTTC	CASSLGADYGYTF
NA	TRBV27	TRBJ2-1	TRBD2	TGTGCCAGCAGTCCCTCTAGCGGGGCGGGGGAAAATGAGCAGTTCTTC	CASSPSSGAGENEQFF
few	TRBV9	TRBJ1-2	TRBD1	TGTGCCAGCAGCCTAATGGACAGGGCCACCTATGGCTACACCTTC	CASSLMDRATYGYTF
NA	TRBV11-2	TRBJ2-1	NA	TGTGCCAGCAGCTCACTTTACGGGGTAAATGAGCAGTTCTTC	CASSSLYGVNEQFF
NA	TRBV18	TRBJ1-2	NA	TGTGCCAGCTCATCTACCGACAACAACTATGGCTACACCTTC	CASSSTDNNYGYTF
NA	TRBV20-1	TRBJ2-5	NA	TGCAGTGCTAGAGATCTGAGGAGCGACCAAGAGACCCAGTACTTC	CSARDLRSDQETQYF
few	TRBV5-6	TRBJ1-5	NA	TGTGCCAGCAGCCGCCGCGGGAATCAGCCCCAGCATTTT	CASSRRGNQPQHF
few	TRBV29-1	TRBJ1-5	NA	TGCAGCGTTGCCGCAGGGGCAGGGAGCAATCAGCCCCAGCATTTT	CSVAAGAGSNQPQHF
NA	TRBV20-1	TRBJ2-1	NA	TGCAGTGCGGGACTTTTGGGGGGAGTAAGAAATGAGCAGTTCTTC	CSAGLLGGVRNEQFF
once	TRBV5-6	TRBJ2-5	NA	TGTGCCAGCAGCCTCCGCGGCGATGCGGATAAAGCAGAGACCCAGTACTTC	CASSLRGDADKAETQYF
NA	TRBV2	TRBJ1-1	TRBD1	TGTGCCAGCAGTCTCTCCGAGGGGGCCACTGAAGCTTTCTTT	CASSLSEGATEAFF
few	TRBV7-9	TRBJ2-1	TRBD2	TGTGCCAGCAGCTTTAGCGGGAGGGCCGTACAAGAGCAGTTCTTC	CASSFSGRAVQEQFF
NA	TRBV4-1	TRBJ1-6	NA	TGCGCCAGCAGCCTCGACGTGAGCTCCTATAATTCACCCCTCCACTTT	CASSLDVSSYNSPLHF
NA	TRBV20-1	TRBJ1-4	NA	TGCAGTGCCCCTAGTGCAACTAATGAAAAACTGTTTTTT	CSAPSATNEKLFF
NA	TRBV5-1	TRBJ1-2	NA	TGCGCCAGCAACTGGTGCACGGATTACCTTGGCTACACCTTC	CASNWCTDYLGYTF
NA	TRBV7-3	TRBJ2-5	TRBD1	TGTGCCAGCAGCTTTAAGGGGGCAGAAAGCCAAGAGACCCAGTACTTC	CASSFKGAESQETQYF
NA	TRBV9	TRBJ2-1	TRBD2	TGTGCCAGCAGCCCCCGAAGCGGGAGTGGTTACAATGAGCAGTTCTTC	CASSPRSGSGYNEQFF
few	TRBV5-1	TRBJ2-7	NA	TGCGCCAGCAGCTCCGACAGTTCTCTCTACGAGCAGTACTTC	CASSSDSSLYEQYF
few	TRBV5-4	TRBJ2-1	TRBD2	TGTGCCAGCAGCTCTCGGACTAGCGGGAGAAATGAGCAGTTCTTC	CASSSRTSGRNEQFF
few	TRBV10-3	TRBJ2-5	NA	TGTGCCATCAGTGAGTCGATTCGACGGAGTCAAGAGACCCAGTACTTC	CAISESIRRSQETQYF
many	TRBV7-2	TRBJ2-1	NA	TGTGCCAGCAGCTTAGATAGGTCCAATGAGCAGTTCTTC	CASSLDRSNEQFF
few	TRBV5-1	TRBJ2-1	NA	TGCGCCAGCAGCTTAGGGCCAGGGAGCGATGAGCAGTTCTTC	CASSLGPGSDEQFF
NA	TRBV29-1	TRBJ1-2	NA	TGCAGCGTAGGGGGGGACGGTGGTAGTGGCTACACCTTC	CSVGGDGGSGYTF
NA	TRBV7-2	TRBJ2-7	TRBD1	TGTGCCAGCAGCTTAGACGGACAGGGGTGGTACGAGCAGTACTTC	CASSLDGQGWYEQYF
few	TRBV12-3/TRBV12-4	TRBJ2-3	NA	TGTGCCAGCAGTCGTCGACGTCCCACAGATACGCAGTATTTT	CASSRRRPTDTQYF
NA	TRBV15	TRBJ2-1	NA	TGTGCCACCAGCAGAGATAGGGCGCGAACCACTATTGAGCAGTTCTTC	CATSRDRARTTIEQFF
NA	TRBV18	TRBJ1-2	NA	TGTGCCAGCTCAGGGGACCTCAATGGCTACACCTTC	CASSGDLNGYTF